These T cell receptor beta chains were read from a single sample in a study of CD8 T cells in Susac syndrome. TCRdb redid the calling of the immunoSEQ multiplex PCR reads with MiXCR, one entry per CDR3 protein. The table includes roughly 70,000 distinct CDR3 sequences, 95% to 96% detected once. Sequences were obtained from CD4+ T cells from PBMCs. Receptor source: a human donor with multiple sclerosis. The CDR3 runs from the conserved cysteine through the conserved F or W. Each record gives: J gene, D gene, clone size, V gene, CDR3 DNA, CDR3 protein. A D gene is named only where the DNA matches it firmly. A row's size may be missing; if present it is once, few, many or a size class.

TRBJ1-2 TRBD1 . TRBV6-2/TRBV6-3 TGTGCCAGCAGTTACTCTTCGGGACAGGGAGGCGGCTACACCTTC CASSYSSGQGGGYTF
TRBJ2-3 TRBD2 . TRBV7-2 TGTGCCAGCAGCTTAACGGGAGGGTTCGCAGATACGCAGTATTTT CASSLTGGFADTQYF
TRBJ2-5 . . TRBV7-7 TGTGCTAGCAGCTTATCACAGAGAGGGACCCAGTACTTC CASSLSQRGTQYF
TRBJ2-7 TRBD1 . TRBV3-1 TGTGCCAGCAGCAAACTCGCATCGGACAGGACGCCGTACGAGCAGTACTTC CASSKLASDRTPYEQYF
TRBJ2-6 . . TRBV5-1 TGCGCCAGCAGCTTCGACAGGTCTGGGGCCAACGTCCTGACTTTC CASSFDRSGANVLTF
TRBJ2-6 . once TRBV7-9 TGTGCCAACTCCCGGGTGGGGGCCAACGTCCTGACTTTC CANSRVGANVLTF
TRBJ2-7 . once TRBV3-1 TGTGCCAGCAGCCAAGAATTCCCAGGATCCTACGAGCAGTACTTC CASSQEFPGSYEQYF
TRBJ2-7 TRBD1 . TRBV29-1 TGCAGCGTTGTTTCCGGGACAGGGGCCTACGAGCAGTACTTC CSVVSGTGAYEQYF
TRBJ2-1 . . TRBV3-1 TGTGCCAGCAGCAGACAGGTCAATGAGCAGTTCTTC CASSRQVNEQFF
TRBJ2-7 TRBD1 . TRBV5-1 TGCGCCAGCAGCTTGTCCAGGGGGAGACACGAGCAGTACTTC CASSLSRGRHEQYF
TRBJ1-1 . . TRBV7-2 TGTGCCAGCAGCTTAGTTGCAGAGAACACTGAAGCTTTCTTT CASSLVAENTEAFF
TRBJ2-5 TRBD1 once TRBV5-6 TGTGCCAGCAGCCCCTCAGGGACAGGACTTCCCTTGGGGGAGACCCAGTACTTC CASSPSGTGLPLGETQYF
TRBJ1-2 . . TRBV29-1 TGCAGCGTTGCGGGAGACCGGCCCAACTATGGCTACACCTTC CSVAGDRPNYGYTF
TRBJ1-5 . . TRBV12-3/TRBV12-4 TGTGCCAGCAGTTTTGGCCGGGGGGCACCTAGTCAGCCCCAGCATTTT CASSFGRGAPSQPQHF
TRBJ1-2 TRBD1 . TRBV5-4 TGTGCCAGCAGCCCAGGGACAGGGGGCGGCTATGGCTACACCTTC CASSPGTGGGYGYTF
TRBJ2-5 . once TRBV20-1 TGCAGTGCTACCCGGGACTCCTACCAAGAGACCCAGTACTTC CSATRDSYQETQYF
TRBJ2-7 TRBD1 once TRBV29-1 TGCAGCGCCGGATCGGGACAGGGTATATCCGAGCAGTACTTC CSAGSGQGISEQYF
TRBJ1-5 . once TRBV7-2 TGTGCCAGCAGCTTGCTAGGATCCGGGGATAAACATTTT CASSLLGSGDKHF
TRBJ1-6 . . TRBV7-9 TGTGCCAGCAGCGAAGACATACAGAATTCACCCCTCCACTTT CASSEDIQNSPLHF
TRBJ2-5 . once TRBV11-3 TGTGCCAGCAGCTTAGCCCCCGGGACGAGGGAGACCCAGTACTTC CASSLAPGTRETQYF
TRBJ2-5 . . TRBV29-1 TGCAGCGTTCATCGGCAGGGCATGGAGACCCAGTACTTC CSVHRQGMETQYF
TRBJ2-4 . . TRBV15 TGTGCCACCAGCAGAGGGGTAGCGGAACTAGCCAAAAACATTCAGTACTTC CATSRGVAELAKNIQYF
TRBJ2-1 TRBD2 . TRBV20-1 TGCAGTGCTAGGGCGGGGGGGCCCAATGAGCAGTTCTTC CSARAGGPNEQFF
TRBJ2-7 . . TRBV5-6 TGTGCCAGCAGCTTGTGGCCTAGCGGACAGGGCTACGAGCAGTACTTC CASSLWPSGQGYEQYF
TRBJ1-1 . . TRBV29-1 TGCAGCGTTGAAGAAGGGTCAGGAAATCCTGAAGCTTTCTTT CSVEEGSGNPEAFF
TRBJ2-7 TRBD1 once TRBV12-3/TRBV12-4 TGTGCCAGCCGACGGGACAGCTCCTACGAGCAGTACTTC CASRRDSSYEQYF
TRBJ2-7 . . TRBV3-1 TGTGCCAGCAGCCAGAGGGGCCTCTACGAGCAGTACTTC CASSQRGLYEQYF
TRBJ1-6 . . TRBV7-2 TGTGCCAGCAGCGGAATAGACAATTCACCCCTCCACTTT CASSGIDNSPLHF
TRBJ2-5 . . TRBV7-2 TGTGCCAGCAGCTTAAGCCTAGAGACCCAGTACTTC CASSLSLETQYF
TRBJ2-3 . . TRBV7-2 TGTGCCAGCAGCCTCGCGGGGTTAAGCACAGATACGCAGTATTTT CASSLAGLSTDTQYF
TRBJ2-3 . . TRBV12-3/TRBV12-4 TGTGCCAGCAGTTTCTCCTCGGGGGCTCATGCGGATACGCAGTATTTT CASSFSSGAHADTQYF
TRBJ1-2 . . TRBV7-9 TGTGCCAGCAGCGACATTATAGGGGAGGACTATGGCTACACCTTC CASSDIIGEDYGYTF
TRBJ2-1 . . TRBV20-1 TGCAGTGCTAGCGGTCCTGCGGTTGAGCAGTTCTTC CSASGPAVEQFF
TRBJ1-2 . . TRBV20-1 TGCAGTGCTGTTGAGGGCTTTACAGTCCACCAGGCTGGCTACACCTTC CSAVEGFTVHQAGYTF
TRBJ2-6 . . TRBV5-4 TGTGCCAGCACCAAAGGGGGGGCTCCCTCTGGGGCCAACGTCCTGACTTTC CASTKGGAPSGANVLTF
TRBJ2-7 . . TRBV4-1 TGCGCCAGCAGCCGCCGGGGCGGGGACTCATACGAGCAGTACTTC CASSRRGGDSYEQYF
TRBJ2-7 . . TRBV5-6 TGTGCCAGCAGCGGCTGGGCAGGCACCTACGAGCAGTACTTC CASSGWAGTYEQYF
TRBJ2-7 TRBD1 . TRBV4-2 TGTGCCAGCAGCCAAGATCCGGGACAGGGGGGACTCTCCTACGAGCAGTACTTC CASSQDPGQGGLSYEQYF
TRBJ1-4 . . TRBV2 TGTGCCAGCAGGGCTTCCCGGTTTTGGGAGGAAAAACTGTTTTTT CASRASRFWEEKLFF
TRBJ2-2 . . TRBV12-3/TRBV12-4 TGTGCCAGCAGTACAAGGGAGACCGGGGAGCTGTTTTTT CASSTRETGELFF
TRBJ2-1 TRBD2 . TRBV7-8 TGTGCCAGCAGCTTACGGGGGGACTCCTACAATGAGCAGTTCTTC CASSLRGDSYNEQFF
TRBJ2-2 . . TRBV24-1 TGTGCCACCAGTCCGGGGGGCTTCATGTCCGGGGAGCTGTTTTTT CATSPGGFMSGELFF
TRBJ2-7 TRBD1 . TRBV5-1 TGCGCCAGCAGCCCGGGGACAGGGGGGTTTCGCGAGCAGTACTTC CASSPGTGGFREQYF
TRBJ2-5 . . TRBV5-6 TGTGCCAGCAGCCCTACTCGTTGGGACGGGCAAGAGACCCAGTACTTC CASSPTRWDGQETQYF
TRBJ2-5 . once TRBV24-1 TGTGCCACCAGTGATTTGCAAATGGGAGCAGAGACCCAGTACTTC CATSDLQMGAETQYF
TRBJ2-4 TRBD1 . TRBV20-1 TGCAGTGCTAGAGACCGGACAGGTGGGCTAGCCAAAAACATTCAGTACTTC CSARDRTGGLAKNIQYF